The clone carrying this T cell receptor (beta chain) has just a few counts. The target antigen is unknown. TCRbeta library preparation incorporated unique molecular identifiers. Via MiXCR, TCRdb re-called the PCR reads, giving one row per CDR3 protein. The sample holds approximately 210,000 distinct CDR3 sequences, roughly 15% seen once. Germline values: CDR1 KGHSH, CDR2 LQKENI. Deletions cut 2 bases from V and 8 bases from J, with 10 bases between. CDR3 length: 13 amino acids. This entry comes from a study of T-cell reconstitution after alpha-beta-depleted transplantation in children. Study results and limitations: Newly made T cells mostly supplied T-cell counts and diversity one year after transplant. Several patients had high TCRbeta diversity at day 60; it came from surviving recipient T cells and thymic progenitors. Several hundred expanded graft clones reportedly gave rise to the alpha-beta T cells present about two months after transplant.

This sequence was found in a male patient aged 2-10 years who had a stem cell transplant for acute lymphoblastic leukemia, so the T cells may come from the graft donor. This chain uses TRBV18 with TRBJ2-1; the D is unclear. Sample: PBMCs, mostly from graft donor cells, taken 360 days after TCRalphabeta/CD19-depleted stem cell transplant. The CDR3 loop reads CASSPGLVHEQFF. CDR3 bases: TGTGCCAGCTCACCAGGGTTGGTGCATGAGCAGTTCTTC.